The next 17 T cell receptor beta chains were all read from a single sample in a study of blood T cell repertoires in COVID-19. Libraries were prepared by immunoSEQ multiplex PCR; TCRdb keeps only in-frame clonotypes and omits some of them. This sample carries 78,000 or so clones, 87% of them seen once, and the ten largest clones take roughly 6.8%. The sequencing input was peripheral blood. The receptors shown here come from a woman between 50 and 59 years old with acute or convalescent COVID-19.

The V call is TRBV9, the J call TRBJ2-1, with TRBD1 identical over 7 bases. This CDR3 is built from 14 residues. J was trimmed by 7 bases and V by 4 bases; bases with no gene match: 8. Germline loops: CDR1 SGDLS, CDR2 YYNGEE. This CDR3 is CASSQGDISNEQFF. CDR3 in DNA: TGTGCCAGCAGCCAGGGGGATATCAGTAATGAGCAGTTCTTC.

The V call is TRBV6-5, the J call TRBJ1-4; 7 bases line up with TRBD1. The CDR3 contains 13 residues. Germline values: CDR1 MNHEY, CDR2 SVGAGI. Germline trimming cut 5 bases from V and 5 bases from J; bases unmatched to any gene: 2. In DNA, the CDR3 is TGTGCCAGCAGTCTGACAGGGAATGAAAAACTGTTTTTT. It codes for CASSLTGNEKLFF.

The chain uses TRBV4-2 and TRBJ1-2; TRBD1 is a possible D gene (6 bases). Germline V gene data show CDR1 as LGHNA and CDR2 as YNFKEQ. With 0 bases removed from V and 1 base from J, the gap between germline ends came to 9 bases. The CDR3 spans 15 residues. This CDR3 is CASSQEGGGNYGYTF. The CDR3 DNA reads as TGTGCCAGCAGCCAAGAGGGAGGGGGTAACTATGGCTACACCTTC.

The V and J genes are TRBV15 and TRBJ1-3; D gene uncertain. This CDR3 is built from 17 residues. Germline V gene data show CDR1 as LNHNV and CDR2 as YYDKDF (reference sequence). Deletions cut 0 bases from V and 4 bases from J, with 16 bases between. This CDR3 is CATSRDLGSTAGNTIYF. DNA for the CDR3: TGTGCCACCAGCAGAGATCTCGGGTCAACTGCGGGAAACACCATATATTTT.

The chain employs TRBV7-3 and TRBJ2-2, with D possibly TRBD1 on 6 matching bases. Germline V gene sequence: CDR1 SGHTA, CDR2 FQGTGA. This CDR3 has 14 residues. Trimming shortened V by 1 base and J by 4 bases, and 7 bases separated the two germline ends. CDR3 region: CASSLNRATGELFF. The CDR3 DNA reads as TGTGCCAGCAGCTTAAACAGGGCCACCGGGGAGCTGTTTTTT.

The chain carries TRBV2 and TRBJ1-4; 10 bases are shared with TRBD1. There are 13 residues in the CDR3. Germline trimming cut 7 bases from V and 10 bases from J; bases unmatched to any gene: 6. Germline V gene data show CDR1 as SNHLY and CDR2 as FYNNEI. The CDR3 DNA reads TGTGCCAGCACGGGACAGGGGACAGGAAAACTGTTTTTT. Encoded protein: CASTGQGTGKLFF. Looking up the rest from reference TRBV2 and TRBJ1-4 gives the full variable domain: EPEVTQTPSHQVTQMGQEVILRCVPISNHLYFYWYRQILGQKVEFLVSFYNNEISEKSEIFDDQFSVERPDGSNFTLKIRSTKLEDSAMYFCASTGQGTGKLFFGSGTQLSVL.

DNA for the CDR3: TGTGCCAGCTCATCGGGACAGGATGAAAAACTGTTTTTT. Its protein product is CASSSGQDEKLFF. The chain recombines TRBV18 with TRBJ1-4, with 8 bases aligning to TRBD1. The CDR3 is made up of 13 amino acids. The V gene end was trimmed by 5 bases and the J gene end by 6 bases; junction bases not matched to a gene: 2. In germline, CDR1 is KGHSH, CDR2 LQKENI. Filled out from reference TRBV18 and TRBJ1-4, the complete variable domain reads NAGVMQNPRHLVRRRGQEARLRCSPMKGHSHVYWYRQLPEEGLKFMVYLQKENIIDESGMPKERFSAEFPKEGPSILRIQQVVRGDSAAYFCASSSGQDEKLFFGSGTQLSVL.

The chain employs TRBV20-1 and TRBJ1-2; TRBD1 is a possible D gene (5 bases). The CDR3 has 11 amino acids. The germline gives CDR1 DFQATT, CDR2 SNEGSKA (reference sequence). V was shortened by 5 bases and J by 7 bases, with 11 bases between the two germline ends. DNA of the CDR3: TGCAGTGCTCTATCAGGGTCTGGCTACACCTTC. Its protein is CSALSGSGYTF.

The chain combines TRBV5-6 with TRBJ1-2, with 7 positions matching TRBD1. V lost 1 base to trimming and J lost 1 base; unmatched junction nucleotides: 10. In germline, CDR1 is SGHDT, CDR2 YYEEEE. The CDR3 consists of 17 residues. The CDR3 DNA is TGTGCCAGCAGCTTGTTAACCACCGGGACAGTTAACTATGGCTACACCTTC. Amino acids: CASSLLTTGTVNYGYTF.

V usage is TRBV5-1 and J usage is TRBJ1-3, with D uncertain. The V end lost 0 bases, the J end lost 0 bases, and 4 bases lay between the germline ends. Germline values: CDR1 SGHRS, CDR2 YFSETQ. This CDR3 has 14 residues. This chain's CDR3 is CASSLDNSGNTIYF. In DNA form, the CDR3 reads TGCGCCAGCAGCTTGGACAACTCTGGAAACACCATATATTTT.

A single count supports this clone. The rearrangement joins TRBV27 to TRBJ2-2; unclear D gene. Between the trimmed V and J ends, which lost 7 bases and 7 bases, there was a span of 16 bases. CDR3 length: 14 residues. The germline V gene encodes CDR1 MNHEY and CDR2 SMNVEV (reference sequence). The CDR3 DNA sequence: TGTGCCAGCAAAAGTGGGCAGGTTAACGGGGAGCTGTTTTTT. It specifies CASKSGQVNGELFF.

For the CDR3, the DNA is TGTGCCAGCAGCCCACTCGGGACTAGGGGAGTCTATGGCTACACCTTC. The encoded protein is CASSPLGTRGVYGYTF. V usage is TRBV5-5 and J usage is TRBJ1-2, with TRBD1 as a possible D gene (5 bases). Germline CDR1 reads SGHKS; CDR2 reads YYEKEE (reference sequence). The CDR3 totals 16 residues. The V and J ends lost 4 bases and 4 bases respectively, with 20 bases between them.

The chain links TRBV25-1 to TRBJ1-2; D is uncertain. The length of the CDR3 is 14 residues. Germline-derived CDR1 and CDR2 are MGHDK and SYGVNS. The V gene lost 0 bases and the J gene lost 5 bases, with 10 bases spanning the gap. CDR3 nucleotides: TGTGCCAGCAGTGAATACTTACCGGGGTATGGCTACACCTTC. Its translation is CASSEYLPGYGYTF.

The table lists this clone with a few counts. The J gene is TRBJ1-6, the V gene TRBV5-1; the D gene is possibly TRBD1 (5 bases). Germline-derived CDR1 and CDR2 are SGHRS and YFSETQ. Trimming left V 4 bases short and J 10 bases short, with 21 bases between. This CDR3 has 16 amino acids. The CDR3 DNA sequence: TGCGCCAGCAGCCCGAGCGGGGGGATGGTGGAATCACCCCTCCACTTT. Protein: CASSPSGGMVESPLHF.

The chain has TRBV6-5 and TRBJ2-1; tentatively, D is TRBD2 (5 bases). V lost 6 bases and J lost 0, with 15 bases in between. CDR3 length equals 16 residues. From germline, CDR1 is MNHEY and CDR2 SVGAGI. The CDR3 region is CASRYRTGSSYNEQFF. The DNA for the CDR3 is TGTGCCAGCAGATACCGGACGGGGAGCTCCTACAATGAGCAGTTCTTC.

V is TRBV5-1 and J is TRBJ2-1, with 7 positions matching TRBD2. After removal of 3 bases from V and 3 bases from J, the junction contained 6 bases not matched to a gene. Germline CDR1 and CDR2: SGHRS and YFSETQ. This CDR3 contains 15 residues. The CDR3 is CASSSGAGNYNEQFF. CDR3 nucleotide sequence: TGCGCCAGCAGCTCGGGAGCGGGGAACTACAATGAGCAGTTCTTC. The full variable domain, rest sourced from reference TRBV5-1 and TRBJ2-1, is KAGVTQTPRYLIKTRGQQVTLSCSPISGHRSVSWYQQTPGQGLQFLFEYFSETQRNKGNFPGRFSGRQFSNSRSEMNVSTLELGDSALYLCASSSGAGNYNEQFFGPGTRLTVL.

The chain has TRBV9 and TRBJ2-3; D gene ambiguous. Germline V gives CDR1 SGDLS, CDR2 YYNGEE. The V gene lost 0 bases and the J gene lost 2 bases, with 10 bases spanning the gap. The CDR3 covers 15 residues. The CDR3 nucleotides read TGTGCCAGCAGCGTAGGTTCGGTGATCACAGATACGCAGTATTTT. Amino acids: CASSVGSVITDTQYF. Full variable domain (rest looked up from reference TRBV9 and TRBJ2-3): DSGVTQTPKHLITATGQRVTLRCSPRSGDLSVYWYQQSLDQGLQFLIQYYNGEERAKGNILERFSAQQFPDLHSELNLSSLELGDSALYFCASSVGSVITDTQYFGPGTRLTVL.